The 28 T cell receptor beta chains below come from one sample, sequenced in a study of blood T cell repertoires in COVID-19. TCRdb's table, derived via immunoSEQ multiplex PCR, lists solely in-frame clones and lacks some. The data hold approximately 100,000 clones, with about 88% observed a single time. Sequencing was performed on peripheral blood. All receptors derive from a woman aged 55 to 70 with acute or convalescent COVID-19.

The chain is built from TRBV7-2 and TRBJ1-1; possible D gene TRBD1, 5 bases. Germline V gene sequence: CDR1 SGHTA, CDR2 FQGNSA. V was shortened by 4 bases and J by 2 bases, with 11 bases between the two germline ends. This CDR3 has 14 amino acids. The CDR3: CASSSGLFNTEAFF. DNA for the CDR3: TGTGCCAGCAGCTCGGGACTATTCAACACTGAAGCTTTCTTT.

On this clone: The junction shows a germline mismatch at one end, possibly a read error. This chain uses TRBV29-1 with TRBJ1-2; 9 nucleotides line up with TRBD1. The CDR3 consists of 15 residues. The germline V gene encodes CDR1 SQVTM and CDR2 ANQGSEA. This chain's CDR3 is CTSLRGTGIVGGYTF. The DNA for the CDR3 is TGTACCTCGTTGAGGGGGACAGGGATTGTGGGTGGCTACACCTTC.

The chain combines TRBV11-2 with TRBJ2-3, with D possibly being TRBD1 (6 bases). CDR1 is SGHAT, CDR2 FQNNGV, per germline. Trimming took 4 bases from V and 11 from J, leaving 16 bases between them. The CDR3 is 13 residues long. The DNA for the CDR3 is TGTGCCAGCAGCTCCCGCGAAGGACAGAAGCAGTATTTT. Translating gives CASSSREGQKQYF.

The genes are TRBV5-4 and TRBJ2-3; TRBD2 matches at 11 bases. This CDR3 is built from 18 residues. From germline, CDR1 is SGHNT and CDR2 YYREEE (reference sequence). V shed 3 bases, J shed 0 bases, and the junction held 9 bases outside the gene matches. The CDR3 protein is CASSSASGGLSSTDTQYF. In DNA, the CDR3 is TGTGCCAGCAGCTCGGCTAGCGGGGGGTTATCTAGCACAGATACGCAGTATTTT.

The chain joins TRBV4-2 to TRBJ1-2; D is uncertain. With 0 bases removed from V and 2 bases from J, the gap between germline ends came to 10 bases. The germline V gene has CDR1 LGHNA and CDR2 YNFKEQ. The length of the CDR3 is 15 residues. CDR3 loop: CASSQDPRPNYGYTF. The CDR3, as DNA: TGTGCCAGCAGCCAAGATCCCAGGCCCAACTATGGCTACACCTTC.

The chain recombines TRBV5-1 with TRBJ1-5; 7 nucleotides line up with TRBD1. Germline V gene sequence: CDR1 SGHRS, CDR2 YFSETQ. Trimming cost V 1 base and J 2 bases; bases outside gene matches: 3. There are 15 residues in the CDR3. CDR3 sequence: CASSLRQGRNQPQHF. CDR3 nucleotides: TGCGCCAGCAGCTTGAGACAGGGCCGCAATCAGCCCCAGCATTTT.

This rearrangement joins TRBV6-5 to TRBJ2-3; 8 nucleotides agree with TRBD1. This CDR3 is built from 14 residues. With 6 bases clipped from V and 0 bases from J, the junction kept 2 bases outside the gene matches. The V gene's germline CDR1 is MNHEY and CDR2 SVGAGI. CDR3 DNA: TGTGCCAGCAGCCCAGGGGGCAGCACAGATACGCAGTATTTT. It yields the protein CASSPGGSTDTQYF.

The chain carries TRBV6-2 or TRBV6-3 and TRBJ2-7, with D hard to call. V was trimmed by 5 bases and J by 3 bases, leaving 5 bases between them. From germline, CDR1 is MNHEY and CDR2 SVGEGT. CDR3 length: 11 amino acids. Written as DNA, the CDR3 is TGTGCCAGCAGTACATACTACGAGCAGTACTTC. This sequence encodes CASSTYYEQYF.

The chain has TRBV19 and TRBJ2-1; 8 bases line up with TRBD2. The trim removed 7 bases at V and 6 bases at J, leaving 8 bases unmatched. CDR3 length: 14 amino acids. Per germline, CDR1 LNHDA and CDR2 SQIVND (reference sequence). CDR3 in amino acids: CASKDGGAPNEQFF. CDR3 coding DNA: TGTGCCAGTAAGGACGGGGGGGCCCCCAATGAGCAGTTCTTC.

The chain recombines TRBV30 with TRBJ1-5; weak D call: TRBD1 (6 bases). The V and J ends lost 3 bases and 4 bases respectively, with 16 bases between them. This CDR3 spans 15 amino acids. Germline-derived CDR1 and CDR2 are GTSNPN and SVGIG (reference sequence). The CDR3 DNA follows: TGTGCCTGGAGCACCACAGGGTTAGGGAATCAGCCCCAGCATTTT. Translation: CAWSTTGLGNQPQHF.

The chain uses TRBV10-3 and TRBJ1-5; 7 nucleotides agree with TRBD1. Germline V gene sequence: CDR1 ENHRY, CDR2 SYGVKD. J was trimmed by 6 bases and V by 9 bases; bases with no gene match: 17. The CDR3 runs to 16 residues. The CDR3 coding sequence is TGTGCCATGAACGGGAAGGGGGCAGGGGTTACTCAGCCCCAGCATTTT. This encodes CAMNGKGAGVTQPQHF.

Here the CDR3 reads CASRIQGADGYTF. The CDR3 DNA is TGTGCCAGCAGGATTCAGGGGGCCGATGGCTACACCTTC. V and J are TRBV5-4 and TRBJ1-2, with 8 bases matching TRBD1. The V gene's germline CDR1 is SGHNT and CDR2 YYREEE (reference sequence). V trimming: 5 bases; J trimming: 6 bases; junction bases outside the gene matches: 6. CDR3 size: 13 residues.

CDR3 protein: CASKNTENTEAFF. CDR3 DNA: TGTGCCAGCAAAAACACAGAGAACACTGAAGCTTTCTTT. The gene calls are TRBV2 and TRBJ1-1; D gene uncertain. The V end was cut by 7 bases, the J end by 1 base, with 10 bases between. The CDR3 totals 13 residues. The germline CDR1 and CDR2 sequences are SNHLY and FYNNEI.

The V gene is TRBV11-2, the J gene TRBJ2-2; tentative D call: TRBD1 (8 bases). The CDR3 loop spans 15 amino acids. CDR1 and CDR2 (germline): SGHAT, FQNNGV. The V end lost 0 bases, the J end lost 6 bases, and 11 bases lay between the germline ends. The DNA for the CDR3 is TGTGCCAGCAGCTTAGAACAGGGGGGGGCCGGGGAGCTGTTTTTT. Residues: CASSLEQGGAGELFF.

The DNA for the CDR3 is TGTGCCAGCAGCCCAAAGGGACTAGCGGGACCGAACACCGGGGAGCTGTTTTTT. Translated: CASSPKGLAGPNTGELFF. J is TRBJ2-2 and V is TRBV9; 13 bases line up with TRBD2. This CDR3 is built from 18 residues. Germline CDR1 reads SGDLS; CDR2 reads YYNGEE. The J segment lost 0 bases and the V segment lost 4 bases, leaving 6 bases of the junction unmatched.

The V and J genes are TRBV19 and TRBJ2-1; 10 bases agree with TRBD1. This CDR3 has 16 amino acids. V lost 5 bases and J lost 0; bases outside the gene matches: 4. Germline V CDR1 and CDR2: LNHDA, SQIVND (reference sequence). The CDR3 sequence is CASSARTGGSYNEQFF. The CDR3 nucleotides are TGTGCCAGTAGTGCCCGGACAGGGGGCTCCTACAATGAGCAGTTCTTC. Looking up the rest from reference TRBV19 and TRBJ2-1 gives the full variable domain: DGGITQSPKYLFRKEGQNVTLSCEQNLNHDAMYWYRQDPGQGLRLIYYSQIVNDFQKGDIAEGYSVSREKKESFPLTVTSAQKNPTAFYLCASSARTGGSYNEQFFGPGTRLTVL.

The rearrangement links TRBV7-2 to TRBJ2-3, with 8 nucleotides matching TRBD2. V was clipped by 5 bases and J by 0 bases; unmatched bases: 10. Germline lookup yields CDR1 SGHTA and CDR2 FQGNSA. CDR3 length equals 17 residues. The CDR3 sequence: CASSIIGLARSTDTQYF. The CDR3 nucleotides are TGTGCCAGCAGCATCATAGGACTAGCACGTAGCACAGATACGCAGTATTTT.

The V gene is TRBV5-1, the J gene TRBJ1-2, with 9 bases matching TRBD1. This CDR3 spans 15 amino acids. Germline V gene data show CDR1 as SGHRS and CDR2 as YFSETQ. V dropped 4 bases and J dropped 3; count of bases not matched to a gene: 7. The CDR3 DNA follows: TGCGCCAGCAGCACTACAGGGGGCGCGGACTATGGCTACACCTTC. Its translation: CASSTTGGADYGYTF.

This chain connects TRBV5-4 to TRBJ1-1, with D perhaps TRBD1 (5 bases). Trimming stripped 4 bases from V and 2 bases from J, with 12 bases between. The CDR3 is 14 amino acids. Germline loops: CDR1 SGHNT, CDR2 YYREEE (reference sequence). The CDR3 protein is CASSQFDRNTEAFF. CDR3 DNA: TGTGCCAGCAGCCAATTCGACAGAAACACTGAAGCTTTCTTT.

The V gene is TRBV5-4, the J gene TRBJ2-3; TRBD2 matches 9 bases. Germline V gene lookup returns CDR1 SGHNT and CDR2 YYREEE (reference sequence). After removal of 2 bases from V and 5 bases from J, the junction contained 6 bases not matched to a gene. This CDR3 is 15 amino acids long. CDR3 coding DNA: TGTGCCAGCAGCTTCCGGCGGGGGGGCCGAGATACGCAGTATTTT. It codes for CASSFRRGGRDTQYF.

This clone has only one observation. CDR3 loop: CASSPGGGGQPQHF. In DNA, the CDR3 is TGTGCCAGCAGCCCGGGAGGGGGAGGACAGCCCCAGCATTTT. V is TRBV7-9 and J is TRBJ1-5, with D possibly TRBD1 on 6 matching bases. There are 14 residues in the CDR3. Trimming removed 5 bases at V and 7 bases at J, with 15 bases between. CDR1 SEHNR and CDR2 FQNEAQ come from the germline V gene (reference sequence).

The chain recombines TRBV30 with TRBJ1-5; tentative D call: TRBD1 (6 bases). V lost 5 bases to trimming and J lost 1 base, with 9 bases between them. This CDR3 contains 13 residues. The germline gives CDR1 GTSNPN, CDR2 SVGIG (reference sequence). DNA for the CDR3: TGTGCCTGGGGGAGGGGGAGCAATCAGCCCCAGCATTTT. As protein: CAWGRGSNQPQHF.

The chain uses TRBV6-6 and TRBJ1-6, with D possibly being TRBD1 (6 bases). From germline, CDR1 is MNHNY and CDR2 SVGAGI (reference sequence). V was pared by 0 bases and J by 8 bases, with 11 bases between. The CDR3 consists of 15 residues. CDR3 region: CASSYSSGEDSPLHF. The CDR3 DNA reads as TGTGCCAGCAGTTACTCTTCAGGGGAAGATTCACCCCTCCACTTT.

The chain recombines TRBV3-1 (or the pseudogene TRBV3-2) with TRBJ2-1; D gene uncertain. The germline V gene encodes CDR1 LGHDT and CDR2 YNNKEL (reference sequence). Trimming shortened V by 1 base and J by 12 bases, and 13 bases separated the two germline ends. The CDR3 contains 13 residues. CDR3 DNA: TGTGCCAGCAGCCAAGGGAGTGAAAGCCCGCAGTTCTTC. Translating it yields CASSQGSESPQFF.

The chain joins TRBV4-1 to TRBJ2-2; TRBD2 might be the D (5 bases). V was trimmed by 1 base and J by 7 bases, leaving 16 bases between them. The V gene's germline CDR1 is MGHRA and CDR2 YSYEKL. The CDR3 has 16 amino acids. The CDR3: CASSQVGRARGGELFF. CDR3 bases: TGCGCCAGCAGCCAAGTAGGGCGGGCGAGAGGCGGGGAGCTGTTTTTT.

The chain combines TRBV2 with TRBJ2-5; D remains unclear. The CDR3 totals 15 residues. Deletions cut 5 bases from V and 2 bases from J, with 15 bases between. Germline CDR1 SNHLY, CDR2 FYNNEI. The chain's CDR3 is CASSPRIRKQETQYF. CDR3 coding DNA: TGTGCCAGCAGTCCCAGGATCCGGAAGCAAGAGACCCAGTACTTC.

This chain links TRBV30 with TRBJ1-5; D not resolved. The germline V gene encodes CDR1 GTSNPN and CDR2 SVGIG (reference sequence). V lost 0 bases and J lost 0, with 24 bases in between. The CDR3 is 20 residues long. CDR3 amino acids: CAWSVGGHSGRDNSNQPQHF. The CDR3 coding sequence is TGTGCCTGGAGTGTAGGCGGCCACTCGGGGAGAGACAATAGCAATCAGCCCCAGCATTTT.

This chain connects TRBV9 to TRBJ1-6, with 8 nucleotides matching TRBD1. The CDR3 runs to 15 residues. From germline, CDR1 is SGDLS and CDR2 YYNGEE. Trimming took 3 bases from V and 7 from J; bases not matched to a gene: 6. The CDR3 DNA sequence: TGTGCCAGCAGCGCGCAGGGGGCGGGGAATTCACCCCTCCACTTT. Residues: CASSAQGAGNSPLHF.